One sample yielded the 2 T cell receptor beta chains listed below, sequenced in a study of blood T cell repertoires in COVID-19. The method was immunoSEQ multiplex PCR; TCRdb's version includes in-frame clones alone and lacks a portion of them. The table includes 250,000 to 350,000 clones, 80% to 90% detected once. Sequenced material: PBMCs or T cells enriched from blood (not recorded which). The receptor set was obtained from a woman under 30 who had recovered from COVID-19.

The rearrangement uses TRBV2 and TRBJ1-4; D might be TRBD1 (6 bases). V lost 6 bases to trimming and J lost 5 bases, with 13 bases between them. CDR3 size: 14 residues. The germline gives CDR1 SNHLY, CDR2 FYNNEI. The CDR3 region has the DNA TGTGCCAGCAGAAGGGGGGGGAGAAATGAAAAACTGTTTTTT. Its protein product is CASRRGGRNEKLFF.

The V gene is TRBV19, the J gene TRBJ2-1, with D perhaps TRBD1 (6 bases). Germline values: CDR1 LNHDA, CDR2 SQIVND (reference sequence). CDR3 size: 14 residues. V was pared by 7 bases and J by 5 bases, with 15 bases between. The CDR3 nucleotides are TGTGCCAGTACCTCAGGGGCGACGGACAATGAGCAGTTCTTC. It codes for CASTSGATDNEQFF. The whole variable domain, filled in from reference TRBV19 and TRBJ2-1, reads DGGITQSPKYLFRKEGQNVTLSCEQNLNHDAMYWYRQDPGQGLRLIYYSQIVNDFQKGDIAEGYSVSREKKESFPLTVTSAQKNPTAFYLCASTSGATDNEQFFGPGTRLTVL.